The 21 T cell receptor beta chains below come from one sample, sequenced in a study of beta chain features in type 1 diabetes. These receptors' targets are unknown. The sequenced template was cDNA made from the entire isolated RNA. Profiled with immunoSEQ multiplex PCR; TCRdb holds only in-frame clones, not every one. The sample holds 680,000 or so clones, roughly an eighth seen once. Study-wide findings and caveats: Within each of all four CD4+ subsets, Type 1 diabetes patients had TCRB CDR3s that were moderately but significantly shorter.

The sample comprised naive CD4+ T cells from blood. The receptors stem from a man between 18 and 35 years old with type 1 diabetes.

The sample holds a few counts of this clone. The rearrangement uses TRBV7-3 and TRBJ1-1, with 9 bases aligning to TRBD1. V was pared by 4 bases and J by 3 bases, with 6 bases of the junction left unmatched. The germline V gene has CDR1 SGHTA and CDR2 FQGTGA. The CDR3 has 15 residues. The CDR3 loop is CASSSGTGSDTEAFF. As DNA, the CDR3 is TGTGCCAGCAGCTCGGGGACAGGGTCGGACACTGAAGCTTTCTTT.

The sample holds a few counts of this clone. V gene TRBV16 combines with J gene TRBJ2-7; D is unclear. Germline V gene lookup returns CDR1 KGHSY and CDR2 FQNENV. The ends were cut back, 2 bases at V and 3 bases at J, with 8 bases in the middle. The CDR3 sequence is 13 residues long. CDR3 coding DNA: TGTGCCAGCAGCCAAATCTCCGGCTACGAGCAGTACTTC. Protein sequence: CASSQISGYEQYF. The full variable domain, with the rest looked up from reference TRBV16 and TRBJ2-7, is GEEVAQTPKHLVRGEGQKAKLYCAPIKGHSYVFWYQQVLKNEFKFLISFQNENVFDETGMPKERFSAKCLPNSPCSLEIQATKLEDSAVYFCASSQISGYEQYFGPGTRLTVT.

The chain links TRBV19 to TRBJ2-1; TRBD2 matches at 10 bases. V dropped 4 bases and J dropped 5; count of bases not matched to a gene: 5. There are 15 residues in the CDR3. Germline V gene lookup returns CDR1 LNHDA and CDR2 SQIVND (reference sequence). CDR3 nucleotide sequence: TGTGCCAGTAGTACTAGCGGGGGTTCCCACAATGAGCAGTTCTTC. Translation: CASSTSGGSHNEQFF.

The rearrangement links TRBV9 to TRBJ1-3, with 7 positions matching TRBD1. Per the germline V gene, CDR1 is SGDLS and CDR2 is YYNGEE. With V trimmed by 4 bases and J by 2 bases, 3 bases remained unmatched. CDR3 size: 14 residues. The DNA of the CDR3 is TGTGCCAGCAGCTTGACAGGGCCTGGAAACACCATATATTTT. It is translated as CASSLTGPGNTIYF.

The rearrangement joins TRBV5-1 to TRBJ2-2; no reliable D call. The CDR3 sequence is 14 residues long. Germline CDR1 is SGHRS and CDR2 is YFSETQ. V dropped 1 base and J dropped 3 bases, with 7 bases sitting between them. The CDR3 DNA reads TGCGCCAGCAGCTTGAATGGGGACACCGGGGAGCTGTTTTTT. This codes for CASSLNGDTGELFF.

The chain carries TRBV5-1 and TRBJ1-1; D gene uncertain. The CDR3 has 14 amino acids. V was pared by 4 bases and J by 0 bases, with 10 bases between. Germline CDR1 is SGHRS and CDR2 is YFSETQ. DNA for the CDR3: TGCGCCAGCAGCCCCCTGGCAGTGAACACTGAAGCTTTCTTT. It yields the protein CASSPLAVNTEAFF.

The V gene is TRBV5-1, the J gene TRBJ2-1; D perhaps matches TRBD2 (6 bases). V lost 4 bases to trimming and J lost 0 bases, with 14 bases between them. This CDR3 region has 16 residues. The germline V gene has CDR1 SGHRS and CDR2 YFSETQ. CDR3 loop: CASSNADGGSYNEQFF. The CDR3 bases are TGCGCCAGCAGCAATGCTGACGGGGGCTCCTACAATGAGCAGTTCTTC.

This clone has more than one count but fewer than ten. The V gene is TRBV5-6, the J gene TRBJ1-4, with a possible D match to TRBD1 (5 bases). Looked up from germline, CDR1 is SGHDT and CDR2 is YYEEEE. The CDR3 has 14 residues. Trimming cost V 3 bases and J 8 bases, with 14 bases left between them. The DNA for the CDR3 is TGTGCCAGCAGCTATGAGGGGATGGAGGAAAAACTGTTTTTT. It yields the protein CASSYEGMEEKLFF.

This clone was seen a few times. J is TRBJ2-5 and V is TRBV21-1; the D call in the table, TRBD1, was not verified against the DNA. TRBV21-1 is noted as a pseudogene. The CDR3 extends over 15 amino acids. This CDR3 reads CASSKASGQGPESDF. The CDR3 DNA follows: TGTGCCAGCAGCAAAGCAAGCGGACAGGGGCCCGAGTCGGACTTC.

This clone was found a few times. The chain combines TRBV30 with TRBJ1-6; 7 nucleotides line up with TRBD1. Germline V lookup: CDR1 GTSNPN, CDR2 SVGIG (reference sequence). The ends lost 3 bases at V and 10 bases at J; junction bases unmatched: 9. The length of the CDR3 is 14 residues. As DNA, the CDR3 is TGTGCCTGGAGCAGACAGGGTTTTTGGTCACCCCTCCACTTT. Protein: CAWSRQGFWSPLHF.

This clone was observed a handful of times. This rearrangement joins TRBV5-1 to TRBJ2-5, with TRBD1 matching 9 bases. The CDR3 totals 15 residues. Germline assignment: CDR1 SGHRS and CDR2 YFSETQ. J lost 4 bases, V lost 3 bases, and 7 bases had no gene match. This chain's CDR3 is CASSSGTGSRETQYF. For the CDR3, the DNA is TGCGCCAGCAGCTCGGGGACAGGGAGCCGAGAGACCCAGTACTTC.

This chain uses TRBV5-1 with TRBJ1-6; D possibly corresponds to TRBD1 (5 bases). CDR1 and CDR2 from the germline V gene are SGHRS and YFSETQ. V lost 3 bases, J lost 8 bases, and 12 bases lay in between. CDR3 length equals 14 residues. CDR3 bases: TGCGCCAGCAGCTCCGGGACTGTGGATTCACCCCTCCACTTT. Its protein product is CASSSGTVDSPLHF.

The chain is built from TRBV6-6 and TRBJ2-1, with 9 bases aligning to TRBD1. The CDR3 has 15 residues. The germline V gene has CDR1 MNHNY and CDR2 SVGAGI (reference sequence). With V trimmed by 2 bases and J by 8 bases, 7 bases remained unmatched. This chain's CDR3 is CASSYSLQGADEQFF. The CDR3 DNA reads as TGTGCCAGCAGTTACAGCTTACAGGGGGCGGATGAGCAGTTCTTC.

This clone has just a few counts. The gene calls are TRBV6-6 and TRBJ1-6; D is unresolved. V gave up 7 bases and J gave up 9 bases, with 22 bases separating them. Germline CDR1 MNHNY, CDR2 SVGAGI (reference sequence). CDR3 length: 16 amino acids. The CDR3 DNA sequence: TGTGCCAGCACCATAAAGCGGGGTTTTGCCGGTTCACCCCTCCACTTT. Translation: CASTIKRGFAGSPLHF.

The chain links TRBV18 to TRBJ1-2; tentative D call: TRBD1 (5 bases). The CDR3 consists of 15 residues. CDR1 and CDR2 (germline): KGHSH, LQKENI. The V and J ends lost 3 bases and 8 bases respectively, with 19 bases between them. CDR3 DNA: TGTGCCAGCTCACCGGCGGCAGGGATAAAGAACGGCTACACCTTC. This gives the protein CASSPAAGIKNGYTF.

CDR3 sequence reads: CASRDRGGGETQYF. The CDR3 bases are TGTGCCAGCCGAGACAGGGGAGGAGGGGAGACCCAGTACTTC. The chain has TRBV2 and TRBJ2-5; 8 bases are shared with TRBD1. Looked up from germline, CDR1 is SNHLY and CDR2 is FYNNEI. The trim removed 8 bases at V and 5 bases at J, leaving 10 bases unmatched. CDR3 size: 14 residues.

This chain uses TRBV2 with TRBJ1-1; 7 nucleotides line up with TRBD1. The CDR3 loop spans 15 amino acids. Germline CDR1 reads SNHLY; CDR2 reads FYNNEI. J gave up 1 base and V 1 base, and 3 bases lay outside the gene matches. The CDR3 region is CASSEERTGNTEAFF. CDR3 coding DNA: TGTGCCAGCAGTGAAGAAAGGACAGGGAACACTGAAGCTTTCTTT.

The chain recombines TRBV13 with TRBJ1-1, with D tentatively TRBD1 (5 bases). The V end lost 5 bases, the J end lost 0 bases, and 16 bases lay between the germline ends. CDR1 PRHDT and CDR2 FYEKMQ come from the germline V gene (reference sequence). This CDR3 is 16 amino acids long. CDR3 in DNA: TGTGCCAGCAGCCCTGACGGGGGACGGCTGAACACTGAAGCTTTCTTT. Amino acids: CASSPDGGRLNTEAFF.

This clone turned up a few times. The chain carries TRBV4-1 and TRBJ1-4; weak D call: TRBD1 (5 bases). Germline values: CDR1 MGHRA, CDR2 YSYEKL. The CDR3 spans 16 residues. Between the trimmed V and J ends, which lost 0 bases and 8 bases, there was a span of 16 bases. The CDR3: CASSQDGAPGGEKLFF. The CDR3 DNA sequence: TGCGCCAGCAGCCAAGACGGGGCTCCCGGTGGAGAAAAACTGTTTTTT.

The V and J genes are TRBV7-2 and TRBJ2-2; the D gene could be TRBD1 or TRBD2 (5 bases each). Germline lookup yields CDR1 SGHTA and CDR2 FQGNSA. Trimming took 0 bases from V and 0 from J, leaving 8 bases between them. This CDR3 has 16 residues. The CDR3 loop is CASSLARGANTGELFF. In DNA form, the CDR3 reads TGTGCCAGCAGCTTAGCGAGAGGGGCGAACACCGGGGAGCTGTTTTTT.

J is TRBJ1-2 and V is TRBV28; TRBD1 matches at 9 bases. V shed 5 bases, J shed 3 bases, and the junction held 10 bases outside the gene matches. CDR1 and CDR2 from the germline V gene are MDHEN and SYDVKM. CDR3 length: 16 residues. In DNA, the CDR3 is TGTGCCAGCAGTCCGGCCGGGACAGGGATTGACTATGGCTACACCTTC. It specifies CASSPAGTGIDYGYTF.